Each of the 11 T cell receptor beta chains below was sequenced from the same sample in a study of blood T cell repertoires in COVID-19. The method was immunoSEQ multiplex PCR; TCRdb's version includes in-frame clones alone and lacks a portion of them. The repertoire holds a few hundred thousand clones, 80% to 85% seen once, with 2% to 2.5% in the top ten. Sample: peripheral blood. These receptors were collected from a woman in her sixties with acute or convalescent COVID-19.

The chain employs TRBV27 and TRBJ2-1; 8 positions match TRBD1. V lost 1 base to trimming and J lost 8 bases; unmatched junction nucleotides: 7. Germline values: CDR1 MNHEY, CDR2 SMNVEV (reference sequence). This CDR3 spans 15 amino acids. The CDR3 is CASSLWGDRGDEQFF. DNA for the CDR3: TGTGCCAGCAGTTTATGGGGCGACAGGGGCGATGAGCAGTTCTTC.

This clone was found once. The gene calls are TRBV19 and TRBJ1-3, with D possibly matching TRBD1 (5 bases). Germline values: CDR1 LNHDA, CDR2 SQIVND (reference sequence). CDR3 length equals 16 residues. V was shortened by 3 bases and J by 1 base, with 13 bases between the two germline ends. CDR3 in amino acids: CASSIPDTSSGNTIYF. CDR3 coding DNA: TGTGCCAGTAGTATCCCGGACACATCATCTGGAAACACCATATATTTT. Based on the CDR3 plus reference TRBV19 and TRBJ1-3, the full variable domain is DGGITQSPKYLFRKEGQNVTLSCEQNLNHDAMYWYRQDPGQGLRLIYYSQIVNDFQKGDIAEGYSVSREKKESFPLTVTSAQKNPTAFYLCASSIPDTSSGNTIYFGEGSWLTVV.

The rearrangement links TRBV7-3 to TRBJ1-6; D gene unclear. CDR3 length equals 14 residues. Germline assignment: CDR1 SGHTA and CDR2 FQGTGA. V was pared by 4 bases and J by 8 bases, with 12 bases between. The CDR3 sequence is CASSSPGYHSPLHF. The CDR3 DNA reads TGTGCCAGCAGCTCCCCGGGATACCATTCACCCCTCCACTTT.

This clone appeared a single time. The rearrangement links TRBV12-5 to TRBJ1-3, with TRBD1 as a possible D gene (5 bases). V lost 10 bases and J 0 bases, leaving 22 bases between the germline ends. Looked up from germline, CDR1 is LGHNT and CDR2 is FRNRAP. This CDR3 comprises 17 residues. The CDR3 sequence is CATLSGGKDLSGNTIYF. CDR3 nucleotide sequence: TGTGCTACCCTCAGCGGGGGGAAGGACCTCTCTGGAAACACCATATATTTT.

The CDR3 DNA is TGTGCCAGCGGAGGGAAGAACACTGAAGCTTTCTTT. Encoded protein: CASGGKNTEAFF. This chain links TRBV12-3 or TRBV12-4 with TRBJ1-1; no clear D. CDR3 length: 12 residues. The V end lost 8 bases, the J end lost 1 base, and 8 bases lay between the germline ends.

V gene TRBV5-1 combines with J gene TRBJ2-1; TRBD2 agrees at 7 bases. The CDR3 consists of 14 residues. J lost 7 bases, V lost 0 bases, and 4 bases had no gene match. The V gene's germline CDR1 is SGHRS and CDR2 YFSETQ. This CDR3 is CASSLAGTKNEQFF. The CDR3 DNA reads TGCGCCAGCAGCTTGGCCGGGACTAAGAATGAGCAGTTCTTC.

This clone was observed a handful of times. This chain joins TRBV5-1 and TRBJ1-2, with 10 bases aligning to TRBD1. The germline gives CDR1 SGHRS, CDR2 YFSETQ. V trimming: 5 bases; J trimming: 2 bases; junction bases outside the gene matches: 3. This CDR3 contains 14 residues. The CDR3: CASRTGQGNYGYTF. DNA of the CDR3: TGCGCCAGCAGAACGGGACAGGGGAACTATGGCTACACCTTC.

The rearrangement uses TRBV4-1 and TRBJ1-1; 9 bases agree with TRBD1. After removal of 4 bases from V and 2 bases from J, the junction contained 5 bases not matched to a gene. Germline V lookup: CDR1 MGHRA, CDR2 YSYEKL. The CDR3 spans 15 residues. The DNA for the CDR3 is TGCGCCAGCAGCCGGGGGACAGGGCTTAACACTGAAGCTTTCTTT. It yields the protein CASSRGTGLNTEAFF.

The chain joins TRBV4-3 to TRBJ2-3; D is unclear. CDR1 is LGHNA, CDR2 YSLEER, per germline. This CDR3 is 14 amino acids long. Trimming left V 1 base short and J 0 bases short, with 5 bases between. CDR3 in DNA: TGCGCCAGCAGCCAAGCCGGGAGCACAGATACGCAGTATTTT. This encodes CASSQAGSTDTQYF.

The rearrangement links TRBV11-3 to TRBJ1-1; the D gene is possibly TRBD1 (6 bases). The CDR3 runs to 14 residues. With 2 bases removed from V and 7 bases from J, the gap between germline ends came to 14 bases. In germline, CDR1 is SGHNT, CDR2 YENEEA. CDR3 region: CASSLSAQGNEAFF. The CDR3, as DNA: TGTGCCAGCAGCTTATCAGCACAGGGTAATGAAGCTTTCTTT.

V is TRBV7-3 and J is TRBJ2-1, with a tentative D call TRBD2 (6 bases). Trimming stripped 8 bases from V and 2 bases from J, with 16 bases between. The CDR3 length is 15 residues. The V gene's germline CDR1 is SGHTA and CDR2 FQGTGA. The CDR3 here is CASGTGTSTYNEQFF. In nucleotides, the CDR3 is TGTGCCAGCGGGACTGGTACGTCAACCTACAATGAGCAGTTCTTC.